Reported below is one T cell receptor beta chain. What this receptor recognizes is not known. Qualities for individual bases were not recorded, and no much larger clone is one base off. The data belong to a study of blood T cell repertoires in COVID-19 (TCRdb year 2020). Study-wide context: Samples covering the acute and convalescent phases of COVID-19 were provided by collaborators in the United States, Italy and Spain. Where available, HLA class I and class II types were taken from metadata supplied by the sample provider and were not determined by assay-based typing. The material from the prospective study consisted of cDNA or gDNA derived from T cells, B-cell-depleted T cells, or PBMCs. A de-identified subject ID, COVID-19 status, age in years and sex were almost always included in the sample metadata. The repertoires were released in a freely available public database meant as a resource for research on the immune response to SARS-CoV-2. The dataset comprised deeply sampled blood TCRbeta repertoires from subjects exposed to, actively infected with, or recovered from COVID-19. Samples were obtained from the ongoing ImmuneRACE study (first 160 participants) and from over 1,000 subjects provided by 6 global collaborators.

Overall study outcomes, separate from this receptor: The quantity of clinical and demographic metadata differed by source and by participant and was supplied without curation.

Samples from volunteer blood donors who had recovered from COVID-19 were contributed by a second Seattle source. The collaborating institutions used their own protocols to collect whole blood in K2EDTA tubes. For TCRbeta analysis, collaborator samples were shipped as frozen whole blood, as isolated PBMCs, or as DNA extracted from either sample type. The immunoSEQ Assay, a bias-controlled multiplex PCR, was used to amplify TCRbeta CDR3 regions from genomic DNA. Regarding the original processing steps: Nucleated cell counts per sample were estimated from amplification of reference gene primers within the assay. To quantify the absolute abundance of each unique TCRbeta CDR3 rearrangement, sequence reads were collapsed and filtered. For each sample, productive Simpson clonality was calculated as the square root of Simpson's diversity index over productive rearrangements. Not all clones reach the TCRdb copy of this immuneACCESS table, which keeps in-frame sequences only. Checked studies attribute under half of the gap to unresolved V genes and leave the rest unexplained. D and trimming were read from the DNA, whereas the V and J calls and clone size are those reported in that table. Here the sample has some 250,000 clones; around 85% occur a single time. The ten largest make up approximately 3% of the sample.

There are 12 amino acids in the CDR3, from cysteine to phenylalanine inclusive. Only the CDR3 part of the read is kept: 36 bases, read in frame from the first base. V is trimmed back by 4 bases and J by 5 bases, and the junction contains 2 bases that no gene match accounts for. From a lookup of the germline V gene, CDR1 and CDR2 are SQVTM and ANQGSEA. The V gene is TRBV29-1 and the J gene is TRBJ2-5; TRBD2 aligns with 9 central bases. Sequencing input: peripheral blood. The clonotype comes from a woman aged 30 to 39 who had recovered from COVID-19. The CDR3 has the sequence CSVVTSGETQYF. The sequence in DNA is TGCAGCGTTGTTACTAGCGGGGAGACCCAGTACTTC.